This T cell receptor beta chain came from a study of Ad26.COV2.S vaccination and SARS-CoV-2 variants. Only in-frame clones appear in the TCRdb table, and some are missing; sequencing was by immunoSEQ multiplex PCR. Of around 300,000 clones listed, about 89% are singletons. This clone was seen just once. Treatment reported: over 15 received Ad26.COV2.S at low or high dose, single or two shots; five or six received placebo; per-sample allocation not given. Sampling occurred on day 63 after the first vaccine or placebo injection. Trimming shortened V by 4 bases and J by 8 bases, and 9 bases separated the two germline ends. CDR1 and CDR2 (germline): SGHNT, YENEEA. The CDR3 is 12 residues long.

The starting material was peripheral blood, obtained in a trial of Ad26.COV2.S vaccine versus placebo. V and J are TRBV11-3 and TRBJ2-1; D is possibly TRBD1 (6 bases). This receptor was obtained from a person aged 18-65 years who received the Ad26.COV2.S COVID-19 vaccine or a placebo. This CDR3 reads CASSSTGDEQFF. The CDR3 DNA reads as TGTGCCAGCAGCTCGACAGGAGATGAGCAGTTCTTC.